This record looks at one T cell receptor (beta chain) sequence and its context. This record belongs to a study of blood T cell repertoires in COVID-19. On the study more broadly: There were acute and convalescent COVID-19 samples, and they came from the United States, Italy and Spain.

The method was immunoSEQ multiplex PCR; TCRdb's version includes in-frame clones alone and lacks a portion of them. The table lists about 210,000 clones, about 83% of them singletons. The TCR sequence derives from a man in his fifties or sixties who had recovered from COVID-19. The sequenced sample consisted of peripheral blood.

CDR3 nucleotide sequence: TGTGCCAGTAGTCCGAGGGACAACCAAGAGACCCAGTACTTC. It encodes CASSPRDNQETQYF. The gene calls are TRBV19 and TRBJ2-5, with D possibly being TRBD1 (6 bases). Germline values: CDR1 LNHDA, CDR2 SQIVND (reference sequence). V was shortened by 5 bases and J by 0 bases, with 10 bases between the two germline ends. This CDR3 has 14 amino acids.